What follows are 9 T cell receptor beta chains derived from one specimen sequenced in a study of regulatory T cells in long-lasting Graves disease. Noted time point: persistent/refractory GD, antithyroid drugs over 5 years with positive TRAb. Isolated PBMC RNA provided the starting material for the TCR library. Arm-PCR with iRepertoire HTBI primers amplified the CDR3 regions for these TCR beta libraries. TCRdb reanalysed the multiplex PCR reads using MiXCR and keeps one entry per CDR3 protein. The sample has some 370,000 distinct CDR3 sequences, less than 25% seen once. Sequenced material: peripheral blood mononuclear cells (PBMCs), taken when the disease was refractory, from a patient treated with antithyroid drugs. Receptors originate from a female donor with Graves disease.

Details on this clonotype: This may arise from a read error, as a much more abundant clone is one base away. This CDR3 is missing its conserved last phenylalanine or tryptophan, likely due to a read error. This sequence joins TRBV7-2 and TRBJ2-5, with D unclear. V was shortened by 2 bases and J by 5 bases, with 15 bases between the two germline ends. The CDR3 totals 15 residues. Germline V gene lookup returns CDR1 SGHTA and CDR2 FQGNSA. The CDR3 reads CASSLPDGRRETQYL. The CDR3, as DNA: TGTGCCAGCAGCTTACCGGACGGACGACGCGAGACCCAGTACCTC.

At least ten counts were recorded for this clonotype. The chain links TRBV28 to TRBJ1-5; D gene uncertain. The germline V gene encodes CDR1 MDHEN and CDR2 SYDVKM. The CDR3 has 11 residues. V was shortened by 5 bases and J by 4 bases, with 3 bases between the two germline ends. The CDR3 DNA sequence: TGTGCCAGCAGTCAAAATCAGCCCCAGCATTTT. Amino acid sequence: CASSQNQPQHF.

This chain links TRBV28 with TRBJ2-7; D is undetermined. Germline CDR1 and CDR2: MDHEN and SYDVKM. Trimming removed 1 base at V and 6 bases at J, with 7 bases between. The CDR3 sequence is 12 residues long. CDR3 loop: CASSLFSPEQYF. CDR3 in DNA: TGTGCCAGCAGTTTATTCTCCCCCGAGCAGTACTTC.

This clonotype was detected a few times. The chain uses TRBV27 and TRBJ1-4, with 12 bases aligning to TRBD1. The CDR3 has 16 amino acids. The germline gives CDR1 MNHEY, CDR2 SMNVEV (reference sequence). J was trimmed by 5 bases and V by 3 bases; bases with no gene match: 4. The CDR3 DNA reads TGTGCCAGCAGTTTCCCGGGACAGGGGGCAAATGAAAAACTGTTTTTT. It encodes CASSFPGQGANEKLFF.

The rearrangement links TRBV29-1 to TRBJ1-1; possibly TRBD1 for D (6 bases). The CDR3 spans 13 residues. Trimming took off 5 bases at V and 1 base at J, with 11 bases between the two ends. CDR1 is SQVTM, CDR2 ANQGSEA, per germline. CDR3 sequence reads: CSVRTAPNTEAFF. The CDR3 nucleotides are TGCAGCGTTCGGACAGCCCCGAACACTGAAGCTTTCTTT.

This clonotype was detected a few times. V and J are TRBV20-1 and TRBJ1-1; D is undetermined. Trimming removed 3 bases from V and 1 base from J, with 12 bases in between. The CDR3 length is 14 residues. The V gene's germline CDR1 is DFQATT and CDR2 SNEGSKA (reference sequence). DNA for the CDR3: TGCAGTGCTAGTTCCTGGGCCCAGAACACTGAAGCTTTCTTT. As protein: CSASSWAQNTEAFF.

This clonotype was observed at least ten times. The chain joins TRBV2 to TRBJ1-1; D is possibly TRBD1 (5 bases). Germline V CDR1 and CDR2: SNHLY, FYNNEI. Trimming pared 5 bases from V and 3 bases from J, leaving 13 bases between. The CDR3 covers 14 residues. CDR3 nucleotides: TGTGCCAGCAGTTACCCCAGGGTTGACACTGAAGCTTTCTTT. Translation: CASSYPRVDTEAFF.

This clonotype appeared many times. The CDR3: CASSPTGYNSPLHF. In DNA form, the CDR3 reads TGTGCCAGCAGCCCGACAGGCTATAATTCACCCCTCCACTTT. This chain links TRBV18 with TRBJ1-6; the D gene is possibly TRBD1 (6 bases). V lost 8 bases and J 3 bases, leaving 11 bases between the germline ends. CDR1 is KGHSH, CDR2 LQKENI, per germline. The CDR3 is 14 amino acids.

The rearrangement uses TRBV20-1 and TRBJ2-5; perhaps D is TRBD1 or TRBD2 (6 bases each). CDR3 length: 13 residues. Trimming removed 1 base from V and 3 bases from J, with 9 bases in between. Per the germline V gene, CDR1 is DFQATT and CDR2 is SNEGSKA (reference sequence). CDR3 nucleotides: TGCAGTGCTAGAGGGGGGGCGGAAGAGACCCAGTACTTC. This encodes CSARGGAEETQYF.